This T cell receptor beta chain was sequenced in a study of cytomegalovirus exposure and HLA in healthy donors. As for the study in general: Both the roughly 120 validation repertoires and the roughly 620 first-cohort repertoires used the same platform, as reported by a later analysis. Findings of the study overall: Most TCRs appeared rarely, but some public TCRs recurred in many donors. As was reported, the classifier diagnosed cytomegalovirus status with high specificity and sensitivity.

Germline CDR1 SGHVS, CDR2 FNYEAQ. Trimming cost V 2 bases and J 0 bases; bases outside gene matches: 4. The CDR3 extends over 16 amino acids. The donors were part of the roughly 120-subject validation cohort, which stood apart from the 666-subject first cohort. The method was immunoSEQ multiplex PCR; TCRdb's version includes in-frame clones alone and lacks a portion of them. The sample consists of approximately 300,000 clones, roughly 87% of them appearing once. Remarks on this clone: Its antigen is currently unknown.

Sequencing was performed on PBMCs. The gene calls are TRBV7-6 and TRBJ2-5, with 9 nucleotides matching TRBD2. This TCR derives from a woman aged 25-40 years in good health and CMV-seropositive. CDR3 bases: TGTGCCAGCAGCTTACCGGGACTAGCCTACCAAGAGACCCAGTACTTC. Its protein is CASSLPGLAYQETQYF.